This TCR delta chain derives from a study of gamma-delta T cells after stem cell transplantation. The V gene end was trimmed by 2 bases and the J gene end by 4 bases; junction bases not matched to a gene: 20. Germline lookup yields CDR1 TSWWSYY and CDR2 QGS. CDR3 length: 20 residues. TCRdb re-called clones from the RT-PCR reads via CATT. The table records thousands of delta-chain clones, 14% to 15% of them present only once. J is TRDJ1 and V is TRDV1; 9 bases agree with TRDD3. What was sequenced was gamma-delta T cells. The TCR originated in a human donor. It is not recorded whose cells these are; they may come from a transplant donor. The CDR3 here is CALGEMVPLRWGINNDKLIF. DNA of the CDR3: TGTGCTCTTGGGGAAATGGTGCCCTTAAGGTGGGGGATAAATAACGATAAACTCATCTTT.